One sample yielded the 25 T cell receptor beta chains listed below, sequenced in a study of regulatory T cells in long-lasting Graves disease. iRepertoire HTBI primers and Arm-PCR of CDR3 regions built TCR beta libraries. Each CDR3 protein is one row after TCRdb ran MiXCR on the multiplex PCR reads. The table shows over 300,000 distinct CDR3 sequences, with about 18% occurring only once. Time point given: persistent/refractory GD, antithyroid drugs over 5 years with positive TRAb. Scientists built the TCR library using RNA that was extracted from PBMCs. The material sequenced was peripheral blood mononuclear cells (PBMCs), taken when the disease was refractory, from a patient treated with antithyroid drugs. All receptors derive from a female donor with Graves disease.

This clonotype was detected ten times or more. This CDR3 reads CARRQDSGDYTF. Here the CDR3 DNA reads TGTGCCAGGAGACAGGACAGCGGCGATTACACCTTC. The gene calls are TRBV2 and TRBJ1-2; tentatively, D is TRBD1 (6 bases). CDR1 is SNHLY and CDR2 is FYNNEI in the germline V gene. The ends were cut back, 9 bases at V and 11 bases at J, with 19 bases in the middle. The CDR3 is made up of 12 amino acids.

The chain combines TRBV20-1 with TRBJ2-7; 8 bases line up with TRBD2. V shed 6 bases, J shed 5 bases, and the junction held 12 bases outside the gene matches. In germline, CDR1 is DFQATT, CDR2 SNEGSKA (reference sequence). The CDR3 is 14 amino acids. The CDR3 reads CSAPTGTSVDEQYF. The DNA of the CDR3 is TGCAGTGCCCCCACCGGGACTAGTGTCGACGAGCAGTACTTC.

The gene calls are TRBV7-2 and TRBJ1-3; the D is unclear. V was pared by 1 base and J by 4 bases, with 11 bases between. The germline V gene has CDR1 SGHTA and CDR2 FQGNSA. CDR3 length: 15 amino acids. The DNA for the CDR3 is TGTGCCAGCAGCTTAGGAGGGATTCGCGGAAACACCATATATTTT. This encodes CASSLGGIRGNTIYF.

The V gene is TRBV27, the J gene TRBJ1-6; D is uncertain. Germline V CDR1 and CDR2: MNHEY, SMNVEV (reference sequence). The CDR3 runs 18 residues. Trimming removed 7 bases from V and 3 bases from J, with 22 bases in between. DNA of the CDR3: TGTGCCAGCACTTCTTTGGGGAGGGCACCCTTCTATAATTCACCCCTCCACTTT. It translates to CASTSLGRAPFYNSPLHF.

V usage is TRBV19 and J usage is TRBJ2-2, with D tentatively TRBD1 (5 bases). CDR1 and CDR2 (germline): LNHDA, SQIVND (reference sequence). The CDR3 has 13 residues. The V and J ends lost 6 bases and 4 bases respectively, with 9 bases between them. The CDR3, as DNA: TGTGCCAGTAGGGAACAGGTCACCGGGGAGCTGTTTTTT. The encoded protein is CASREQVTGELFF.

The chain is built from TRBV28 and TRBJ2-3; D tentatively reads TRBD1 or TRBD2 (5 bases each). CDR3 length: 14 residues. With 3 bases removed from V and 6 bases from J, the gap between germline ends came to 13 bases. CDR1 and CDR2 from the germline V gene are MDHEN and SYDVKM. The CDR3 bases are TGTGCCAGCAGTTTTCGAGGGGCCCGGGATACGCAGTATTTT. Protein sequence: CASSFRGARDTQYF.

The J gene is TRBJ1-5, the V gene TRBV20-1, with a weak D call TRBD1 (5 bases). This CDR3 contains 17 residues. Trimming left V 0 bases short and J 3 bases short, with 18 bases between. CDR1 and CDR2 (germline): DFQATT, SNEGSKA (reference sequence). CDR3 in amino acids: CSARDRGRVGLNQPQHF. The CDR3 bases are TGCAGTGCTAGAGATCGGGGGAGGGTGGGGCTCAATCAGCCCCAGCATTTT.

This clonotype has at least ten counts. The chain uses TRBV7-8 and TRBJ1-2; TRBD1 might be the D (6 bases). V gave up 4 bases and J gave up 0 bases, with 12 bases separating them. The CDR3 is made up of 15 amino acids. Per germline, CDR1 SGHVS and CDR2 FQNEAQ. In DNA form, the CDR3 reads TGTGCCAGCAGCTCCCCCCAGGGGACTAACTATGGCTACACCTTC. The encoded protein is CASSSPQGTNYGYTF. Filled out from reference TRBV7-8 and TRBJ1-2, the complete variable domain reads GAGVSQSPRYKVAKRGQDVALRCDPISGHVSLFWYQQALGQGPEFLTYFQNEAQLDKSGLPSDRFFAERPEGSVSTLKIQRTQQEDSAVYLCASSSPQGTNYGYTFGSGTRLTVV.

The chain is built from TRBV7-9 and TRBJ1-4; 10 nucleotides agree with TRBD1. Looked up from germline, CDR1 is SEHNR and CDR2 is FQNEAQ (reference sequence). Losses at the gene ends were 3 bases for V and 6 bases for J; bases not matched to a gene: 7. CDR3 length: 16 residues. The DNA for the CDR3 is TGTGCCAGCAGCTTTACCTGGGACAGGGGTGATGAAAAACTGTTTTTT. It specifies CASSFTWDRGDEKLFF.

The CDR3 sequence: CASSRRQGGDQPQHF. In DNA form, the CDR3 reads TGTGCCAGCTCACGACGACAGGGGGGGGATCAGCCCCAGCATTTT. The rearrangement joins TRBV18 to TRBJ1-5, with 9 bases matching TRBD1. The V and J ends lost 4 bases and 5 bases, in that order; junction bases with no gene match: 6. The CDR3 totals 15 residues. Per the germline V gene, CDR1 is KGHSH and CDR2 is LQKENI.

The V and J genes are TRBV7-9 and TRBJ1-1; D gene ambiguous. Germline CDR1 SEHNR, CDR2 FQNEAQ (reference sequence). The germline V and J ends were trimmed by 2 bases and 1 base, with 11 bases remaining between them. The CDR3 length is 15 residues. The CDR3 sequence: CASSLRGRPNTEAFF. CDR3 nucleotides: TGTGCCAGCAGCTTACGTGGCAGGCCGAACACTGAAGCTTTCTTT. Full variable domain (outside the CDR3, taken from reference TRBV7-9 and TRBJ1-1): DTGVSQNPRHKITKRGQNVTFRCDPISEHNRLYWYRQTLGQGPEFLTYFQNEAQLEKSRLLSDRFSAERPKGSFSTLEIQRTEQGDSAMYLCASSLRGRPNTEAFFGQGTRLTVV.

This clonotype was found a few times. The CDR3 DNA follows: TGTGCCAGCAGCTTAAGAGGGACAGGGAACGACGAGCAGTACTTC. This codes for CASSLRGTGNDEQYF. This chain connects TRBV7-3 to TRBJ2-7, with 9 nucleotides matching TRBD1. Germline V gene lookup returns CDR1 SGHTA and CDR2 FQGTGA. Unmatched junction bases numbered 6, after V lost 1 base and J lost 5 bases. The CDR3 sequence is 15 residues long.

This clonotype appeared a few times. The chain links TRBV19 to TRBJ1-1; D remains ambiguous. The V gene lost 6 bases and the J gene lost 2 bases, with 16 bases spanning the gap. This CDR3 is 15 amino acids long. CDR1 is LNHDA, CDR2 SQIVND, per germline (reference sequence). In DNA form, the CDR3 reads TGTGCCAGTAGCATTGAGGGAGGTTTTAACACTGAAGCTTTCTTT. This sequence encodes CASSIEGGFNTEAFF.

This clonotype was counted a few times. This chain connects TRBV7-9 to TRBJ2-1, with D possibly matching TRBD1 (5 bases). The CDR3 covers 15 residues. CDR1 is SEHNR and CDR2 is FQNEAQ in the germline V gene (reference sequence). The V and J ends lost 1 base and 9 bases respectively, with 16 bases between them. The CDR3 sequence is CASSLVGQGKGEQFF. In DNA form, the CDR3 reads TGTGCCAGCAGCTTAGTCGGGCAGGGCAAGGGTGAGCAGTTCTTC.

This clonotype was seen ten or more times. The rearrangement uses TRBV29-1 and TRBJ1-4; 9 positions match TRBD1. The germline gives CDR1 SQVTM, CDR2 ANQGSEA. The CDR3 runs 13 residues. V gave up 5 bases and J gave up 3 bases; unmatched junction bases: 1. For the CDR3, the DNA is TGCAGCGTTTACAGGGGGCCTAATGAAAAACTGTTTTTT. It translates to CSVYRGPNEKLFF.

This clonotype was counted ten times or more. The CDR3 spells CASSQDVSLQPQHF. CDR3 nucleotide sequence: TGTGCCAGCAGCCAAGATGTGTCCCTTCAGCCCCAGCATTTT. The genes are TRBV3-1 and TRBJ1-5; D not certain. CDR1 is LGHDT, CDR2 YNNKEL, per germline (reference sequence). Trimming took off 0 bases at V and 6 bases at J, with 9 bases between the two ends. The CDR3 is made up of 14 amino acids.

This clonotype was counted only a few times. The gene calls are TRBV29-1 and TRBJ2-5; 10 nucleotides line up with TRBD2. The CDR3 has 13 amino acids. V dropped 5 bases and J dropped 6; count of bases not matched to a gene: 6. In germline, CDR1 is SQVTM, CDR2 ANQGSEA. In DNA, the CDR3 is TGCAGCGTTATGGGACTAGCGATAAAGACCCAGTACTTC. It encodes CSVMGLAIKTQYF.

The genes are TRBV5-6 and TRBJ1-6; D possibly corresponds to TRBD1 (6 bases). CDR1 is SGHDT, CDR2 YYEEEE, per germline. V lost 4 bases and J 2 bases, leaving 19 bases between the germline ends. CDR3 length: 18 amino acids. CDR3 nucleotides: TGTGCCAGCAGCCGTTCATACCGACAGGAGACCTATAATTCACCCCTCCACTTT. The encoded protein is CASSRSYRQETYNSPLHF.

This clonotype was seen a few times. The chain uses TRBV18 and TRBJ1-5; D remains ambiguous. This CDR3 is 15 amino acids long. V lost 1 base and J lost 1, with 8 bases in between. Germline CDR1 KGHSH, CDR2 LQKENI. CDR3 sequence: CASSPLQASNQPQHF. The CDR3, as DNA: TGTGCCAGCTCACCACTGCAGGCCAGCAATCAGCCCCAGCATTTT.

The sample holds many counts of this clonotype. The chain joins TRBV20-1 to TRBJ1-2, with 8 bases matching TRBD1. Germline lookup yields CDR1 DFQATT and CDR2 SNEGSKA (reference sequence). V was clipped by 6 bases and J by 3 bases; unmatched bases: 15. The CDR3 loop spans 16 amino acids. In DNA, the CDR3 is TGCAGTGCCCTAAAACTGACCGGGACAGGCTACTATGGCTACACCTTC. Residues: CSALKLTGTGYYGYTF.

This chain joins TRBV7-2 and TRBJ2-2; 8 bases match TRBD1. This CDR3 is built from 16 residues. With 5 bases clipped from V and 5 bases from J, the junction kept 10 bases outside the gene matches. Germline V gene data show CDR1 as SGHTA and CDR2 as FQGNSA. CDR3 in DNA: TGTGCCAGCAGCCCGAAGACAGGGGTGGGAACCGGGGAGCTGTTTTTT. Translating it yields CASSPKTGVGTGELFF.

The genes are TRBV5-1 and TRBJ1-1, with TRBD1 matching over 9 bases. CDR3 size: 16 residues. Germline-derived CDR1 and CDR2 are SGHRS and YFSETQ. Trimming took 3 bases from V and 3 from J; bases not matched to a gene: 9. Here the CDR3 reads CASSSGTGYVDTEAFF. The CDR3 DNA follows: TGCGCCAGCAGCTCCGGGACAGGGTACGTCGACACTGAAGCTTTCTTT.

This clonotype came up a few times. The V gene is TRBV2, the J gene TRBJ2-2, with D possibly matching TRBD1 (6 bases). Germline values: CDR1 SNHLY, CDR2 FYNNEI. The CDR3 consists of 14 residues. V dropped 6 bases and J dropped 6 bases, with 14 bases sitting between them. In DNA form, the CDR3 reads TGTGCCAGCAGAGAAACCTCAGGGGCCGGGGAGCTGTTTTTT. Encoded protein: CASRETSGAGELFF.

The gene calls are TRBV20-1 and TRBJ2-5, with 13 bases aligning to TRBD2. The J call could be wrong; TRBJ2-7 is a better fit for the DNA end. The V gene's germline CDR1 is DFQATT and CDR2 SNEGSKA (reference sequence). CDR3 length equals 19 residues. CDR3 coding DNA: TGCAGTGCTAGAAGTAAGAGGACGGGACTAGCGGGGATCTCCTACGAGCAGTACTTC. Translating gives CSARSKRTGLAGISYEQYF.

This clonotype was detected ten times or more. J is TRBJ1-4 and V is TRBV7-8, with 8 bases identical to TRBD1. This CDR3 comprises 14 residues. The ends lost 2 bases at V and 8 bases at J; junction bases unmatched: 4. Germline V gives CDR1 SGHVS, CDR2 FQNEAQ. The chain's CDR3 is CASSLWTGSEKLFF. CDR3 DNA sequence: TGTGCCAGCAGCTTATGGACAGGGAGCGAAAAACTGTTTTTT. The variable domain in full, completed from reference TRBV7-8 and TRBJ1-4, reads GAGVSQSPRYKVAKRGQDVALRCDPISGHVSLFWYQQALGQGPEFLTYFQNEAQLDKSGLPSDRFFAERPEGSVSTLKIQRTQQEDSAVYLCASSLWTGSEKLFFGSGTQLSVL.